This T cell receptor beta chain was sequenced for a study of blood T cells in healthy people across ages. The authors ran a second PCR of 7 to 11 cycles using a sample-barcoded 5' primer and a J-beta primer mix. Tagging of each cDNA molecule was performed by a template-switch adaptor with 12 random nucleotides. TCRdb redid the calling of the 5' RACE reads with MiXCR, one entry per CDR3 protein. The repertoire holds around 1,000,000 distinct CDR3 sequences, with approximately 25% as singletons. Study observations and caveats: Higher naive T cell percentage went strongly together with higher TCR beta diversity.

Remarks on this clonotype: Antigen: not known.

This same sample was also taken into another study, of T cells of mothers and their children. Turning to that study: More than 5 children and their three healthy Caucasian mothers were the donors. Nobody spotted any persistent microchimeric T cell clones.

The sequence derives from a girl aged 2 to 9 in good health. Sequencing used blood.

For the CDR3, the DNA is TGTGCCAGCAGTTCTGGAGAGGATCAGCCCCAGCATTTT. It specifies CASSSGEDQPQHF. The chain couples TRBV12-3 or TRBV12-4 to TRBJ1-5; D gene uncertain. V was cut by 4 bases and J by 5 bases, with 9 bases left in between. The CDR3 extends over 13 amino acids.